This TCR beta chain stems from a study of blood T cell repertoires in COVID-19. Study summary: The origin of the acute and convalescent COVID-19 samples was the United States, Italy and Spain. Sources were T cells, B-cell-depleted T cells, or PBMCs; the material itself was cDNA or gDNA.

As handled by the study authors: Amplification with reference gene primers provided the estimates of nucleated cell counts. This table comes from immunoSEQ multiplex PCR, and its TCRdb copy is limited to in-frame clones, with some not included. V and J calls and clone size are given by that table; D and trimming were obtained from the DNA. The sample yields nearly 250,000 clones, roughly 86% seen once. Sequenced input: peripheral blood. This clonotype was sampled from an older woman who had recovered from COVID-19.

DNA of the CDR3: TGTGCCAGCAGCTCCCCGACCGGGACTAGCGGTCCAACAGATACGCAGTATTTT. Protein product: CASSSPTGTSGPTDTQYF. This chain connects TRBV5-4 to TRBJ2-3; the match to TRBD2 covers 11 bases. After removal of 3 bases from V and 3 bases from J, the junction contained 12 bases not matched to a gene. Germline V gene data show CDR1 as SGHNT and CDR2 as YYREEE (reference sequence). The CDR3 consists of 18 residues.